A single sample gave rise to the 14 T cell receptor beta chains below, sequenced in a study of cytomegalovirus exposure and HLA in healthy donors. Use of 60 Vbeta and 13 Jbeta primers characterized the PCR. Method: immunoSEQ multiplex PCR; TCRdb's copy keeps in-frame clones and lacks some. The sample consists of some 150,000 clones, more than 80% of them appearing once. The sequenced material came from PBMCs. The receptor set was obtained from a woman in her forties or fifties in good health and CMV-seronegative.

V and J are TRBV4-3 and TRBJ2-3; TRBD2 aligns across 11 bases. The CDR3 is 16 amino acids. Germline assignment: CDR1 LGHNA and CDR2 YSLEER. J gave up 1 base and V 2 bases, and 2 bases lay outside the gene matches. CDR3 coding DNA: TGCGCCAGCAGCCAACTGACTAGCGGGGGCACAGATACGCAGTATTTT. Translating it yields CASSQLTSGGTDTQYF.

V and J are TRBV28 and TRBJ1-5; maybe TRBD1 (5 bases). Looked up from germline, CDR1 is MDHEN and CDR2 is SYDVKM. The V gene lost 8 bases and the J gene lost 2 bases, with 13 bases spanning the gap. The CDR3 length is 14 residues. The DNA of the CDR3 is TGTGCCAGCCAAGACATACAGGGCAATCAGCCCCAGCATTTT. It translates to CASQDIQGNQPQHF.

The J gene is TRBJ1-4, the V gene TRBV2; D is perhaps TRBD1 (5 bases). The germline V and J ends were trimmed by 7 bases and 7 bases, with 13 bases remaining between them. Germline V gene data show CDR1 as SNHLY and CDR2 as FYNNEI. There are 13 residues in the CDR3. The CDR3 DNA is TGTGCCAGCACAAAGGGGTTGGGTGAAAAACTGTTTTTT. Translation: CASTKGLGEKLFF.

This chain joins TRBV19 and TRBJ1-5, with D uncertain. The CDR3 runs 13 residues. Trimming cost V 4 bases and J 3 bases, with 7 bases left between them. The germline V gene encodes CDR1 LNHDA and CDR2 SQIVND (reference sequence). The CDR3 DNA follows: TGTGCCAGTAGTAATTCACACAATCAGCCCCAGCATTTT. The encoded protein is CASSNSHNQPQHF.

The chain joins TRBV4-2 to TRBJ2-1; 7 bases fit TRBD2. Losses at the gene ends were 2 bases for V and 4 bases for J; bases not matched to a gene: 5. This CDR3 has 15 amino acids. The germline V gene encodes CDR1 LGHNA and CDR2 YNFKEQ. The CDR3 coding sequence is TGTGCCAGCAGCCAAAGGCTAGCGGAATACAATGAGCAGTTCTTC. Its translation: CASSQRLAEYNEQFF.

This clone was seen only a few times. The CDR3 loop is CASSRDRDGQPQHF. In DNA, the CDR3 is TGTGCCAGCAGTCGGGACAGGGATGGGCAGCCCCAGCATTTT. This sequence joins TRBV6-5 and TRBJ1-5, with TRBD1 matching 9 bases. This CDR3 is 14 amino acids long. The ends lost 5 bases at V and 7 bases at J; junction bases unmatched: 6. Germline V CDR1 and CDR2: MNHEY, SVGAGI.

The chain recombines TRBV18 with TRBJ2-7, with D possibly matching TRBD1 (6 bases). Germline-derived CDR1 and CDR2 are KGHSH and LQKENI. V was shortened by 0 bases and J by 3 bases, with 9 bases between the two germline ends. The CDR3 consists of 14 residues. The CDR3 sequence: CASSPPAGVYEQYF. The CDR3 nucleotides read TGTGCCAGCTCACCACCGGCAGGGGTCTACGAGCAGTACTTC.

This chain links TRBV6-1 with TRBJ1-5, with D possibly matching TRBD1 (5 bases). The CDR3 has 13 amino acids. The germline V and J ends were trimmed by 5 bases and 6 bases, with 11 bases remaining between them. Per germline, CDR1 MNHNS and CDR2 SASEGT. CDR3 DNA sequence: TGTGCCAGCAGTCTTTTCGGGGGTCAGCCCCAGCATTTT. This codes for CASSLFGGQPQHF.

This clone was detected once. The gene calls are TRBV6-4 and TRBJ2-2; 8 positions agree with TRBD2. V was pared by 2 bases and J by 1 base, with 0 bases of the junction left unmatched. CDR1 is MRHNA and CDR2 is SNTAGT in the germline V gene. The CDR3 covers 15 residues. The CDR3 DNA reads as TGTGCCAGCAGTGACAGCGGGGGGAACACCGGGGAGCTGTTTTTT. Translated, it gives CASSDSGGNTGELFF.

The chain links TRBV7-9 to TRBJ1-2; a possible D gene is TRBD1 (6 bases). The CDR3 covers 16 residues. V was shortened by 7 bases and J by 3 bases, with 21 bases between the two germline ends. Germline assignment: CDR1 SEHNR and CDR2 FQNEAQ (reference sequence). The CDR3 reads CASTSGRGEVDYGYTF. The CDR3 DNA is TGTGCCAGCACCTCGGGCAGGGGCGAGGTGGACTATGGCTACACCTTC. The variable domain in full, completed from reference TRBV7-9 and TRBJ1-2, reads DTGVSQNPRHKITKRGQNVTFRCDPISEHNRLYWYRQTLGQGPEFLTYFQNEAQLEKSRLLSDRFSAERPKGSFSTLEIQRTEQGDSAMYLCASTSGRGEVDYGYTFGSGTRLTVV.

The rearrangement joins TRBV7-7 to TRBJ2-1; D is unclear. Trimming shortened V by 5 bases and J by 1 base, and 12 bases separated the two germline ends. This CDR3 region has 15 residues. Germline values: CDR1 SSHAT, CDR2 FNYEAQ (reference sequence). This CDR3 is CASSADTDSYNEQFF. CDR3 coding DNA: TGTGCCAGCAGCGCCGACACCGATTCCTACAATGAGCAGTTCTTC.

This chain joins TRBV6-5 and TRBJ1-1; perhaps TRBD1 as D (5 bases). Germline-derived CDR1 and CDR2 are MNHEY and SVGAGI. Deletions cut 6 bases from V and 4 bases from J, with 15 bases between. This CDR3 spans 14 amino acids. The CDR3 DNA sequence: TGTGCCAGCAGGCCACAGGATTTTGGCACTGAAGCTTTCTTT. Translation gives CASRPQDFGTEAFF.

The chain recombines TRBV28 with TRBJ2-7; D uncertain. V gave up 6 bases and J gave up 9 bases, with 15 bases separating them. Germline V gene sequence: CDR1 MDHEN, CDR2 SYDVKM. CDR3 length equals 12 residues. The CDR3 DNA reads as TGTGCCAGCAGCCCCAGAAGTTTCCTGCAGTACTTC. Translation: CASSPRSFLQYF. The complete variable domain, with remaining parts taken from reference TRBV28 and TRBJ2-7, reads DVKVTQSSRYLVKRTGEKVFLECVQDMDHENMFWYRQDPGLGLRLIYFSYDVKMKEKGDIPEGYSVSREKKERFSLILESASTNQTSMYLCASSPRSFLQYFGPGTRLTVT.

V gene TRBV27 combines with J gene TRBJ1-1; D ambiguous. The V end was cut by 5 bases, the J end by 10 bases, with 11 bases between. The CDR3 extends over 11 amino acids. Germline lookup yields CDR1 MNHEY and CDR2 SMNVEV (reference sequence). The CDR3 protein is CASSVFRGAFF. In nucleotides, the CDR3 is TGTGCCAGCAGTGTATTCCGGGGAGCTTTCTTT.